The 14 T cell receptor beta chains presented below share a single source sample, sequenced in a study of long-term antiretroviral therapy in people with HIV. Run at survey level, the immunoSEQ assay was version v3.0. Generated by immunoSEQ multiplex PCR, the TCRdb table keeps only in-frame clones and is missing some. The table has fewer than 30,000 clones, about 91% seen once; the top ten hold roughly 5.3%. This specimen consisted of unsorted PBMCs, obtained more than 4.3 years after starting antiretroviral therapy. Source of these receptors: a man between 25 and 39 years old with HIV.

This clone was detected a few times. This chain links TRBV7-8 with TRBJ1-2, with D possibly matching TRBD1 (6 bases). Deletions cut 5 bases from V and 2 bases from J, with 9 bases between. The CDR3 is made up of 13 amino acids. Germline CDR1 SGHVS, CDR2 FQNEAQ. The CDR3 DNA reads as TGTGCCAGCAGCGGACAGTTGAACTATGGCTACACCTTC. This encodes CASSGQLNYGYTF.

This chain links TRBV10-3 with TRBJ2-3; D perhaps matches TRBD2 (5 bases). V lost 5 bases and J lost 3, with 9 bases in between. Per the germline V gene, CDR1 is ENHRY and CDR2 is SYGVKD. This CDR3 region has 13 residues. The CDR3 bases are TGTGCCATCAGTACGGGATTAACAGATACGCAGTATTTT. It yields the protein CAISTGLTDTQYF.

The chain's CDR3 is CASSLSGRGGSYEQYF. As DNA, the CDR3 is TGTGCCAGCAGCTTATCCGGCAGGGGGGGCTCCTACGAGCAGTACTTC. This chain links TRBV11-2 with TRBJ2-7; D is perhaps TRBD1 or TRBD2 (7 bases each). CDR1 and CDR2 (germline): SGHAT, FQNNGV. The germline V and J ends were trimmed by 2 bases and 0 bases, with 14 bases remaining between them. The CDR3 covers 16 residues.

The chain has TRBV27 and TRBJ1-2; D possibly corresponds to TRBD1 (5 bases). The CDR3 is made up of 12 amino acids. Germline CDR1 is MNHEY and CDR2 is SMNVEV (reference sequence). The germline V and J ends were trimmed by 8 bases and 6 bases, with 13 bases remaining between them. CDR3 coding DNA: TGTGCCAGCCGCAATGGAGGGGATGGCTACACCTTC. Translation gives CASRNGGDGYTF.

The chain couples TRBV23-1 to TRBJ2-1; 10 bases fit TRBD2. TRBV23-1 is reported as an ORF; its role is uncertain. The trim removed 9 bases at V and 2 bases at J, leaving 19 bases unmatched. The CDR3 is 19 amino acids. CDR3 bases: TGCGCCAGTTCTTACCCGGGACTAGCGCCCATGGGTCCCTACAATGAGCAGTTCTTC. Residues: CASSYPGLAPMGPYNEQFF.

This chain joins TRBV6-1 and TRBJ1-4; no definite D call. The CDR3 covers 14 residues. Trimming removed 6 bases at V and 8 bases at J, with 16 bases between. The germline gives CDR1 MNHNS, CDR2 SASEGT. The CDR3 DNA reads as TGTGCCAGCAGCCAACCCAGCAGCCTCGAAAAACTGTTTTTT. As protein: CASSQPSSLEKLFF.

This sequence joins TRBV7-2 and TRBJ2-1, with 9 nucleotides matching TRBD2. V lost 4 bases and J lost 9; bases outside the gene matches: 10. The CDR3 contains 15 residues. Germline V CDR1 and CDR2: SGHTA, FQGNSA. CDR3 loop: CASSSISGGWSEQFF. The CDR3 DNA reads as TGTGCCAGCAGCTCTATAAGCGGGGGGTGGAGTGAGCAGTTCTTC.

The CDR3 region is CSVYGELNEQYF. DNA of the CDR3: TGCAGCGTTTACGGGGAGTTGAACGAGCAGTACTTC. The rearrangement uses TRBV29-1 and TRBJ2-7; possible D gene TRBD2, 5 bases. V gave up 5 bases and J gave up 5 bases, with 13 bases separating them. CDR3 size: 12 residues. From germline, CDR1 is SQVTM and CDR2 ANQGSEA.

The chain employs TRBV9 and TRBJ1-3; D call uncertain. The V end was cut by 0 bases, the J end by 2 bases, with 9 bases between. CDR3 size: 15 residues. Germline V gene data show CDR1 as SGDLS and CDR2 as YYNGEE. The DNA of the CDR3 is TGTGCCAGCAGCGTAGGGGTGGAACCTGGAAACACCATATATTTT. Translated, it gives CASSVGVEPGNTIYF.

This sequence joins TRBV9 and TRBJ2-7; tentatively, D is TRBD2 (6 bases). The V and J ends lost 2 bases and 3 bases respectively, with 15 bases between them. The CDR3 has 15 residues. Looked up from germline, CDR1 is SGDLS and CDR2 is YYNGEE. For the CDR3, the DNA is TGTGCCAGCAGCGTTACGGGAGACAGCTTCTACGAGCAGTACTTC. Protein sequence: CASSVTGDSFYEQYF.

CDR3 loop: CASSLWTSHEQYF. The CDR3 nucleotides are TGCGCCAGCAGCTTATGGACTAGCCACGAGCAGTACTTC. V and J are TRBV5-1 and TRBJ2-7; 8 bases are shared with TRBD2. The CDR3 runs to 13 residues. From germline, CDR1 is SGHRS and CDR2 YFSETQ. Unmatched junction bases numbered 3, after V lost 2 bases and J lost 5 bases.

This clone has only one observation. This rearrangement joins TRBV7-8 to TRBJ2-7, with TRBD2 matching over 11 bases. CDR3 length: 17 residues. The J segment lost 5 bases and the V segment lost 5 bases, leaving 14 bases of the junction unmatched. In germline, CDR1 is SGHVS, CDR2 FQNEAQ. The CDR3 coding sequence is TGTGCCAGCAGCCTATTACCATCTAGCGGGAGGAGCAACGAGCAGTACTTC. Translating gives CASSLLPSSGRSNEQYF. Looking up the rest from reference TRBV7-8 and TRBJ2-7 gives the full variable domain: GAGVSQSPRYKVAKRGQDVALRCDPISGHVSLFWYQQALGQGPEFLTYFQNEAQLDKSGLPSDRFFAERPEGSVSTLKIQRTQQEDSAVYLCASSLLPSSGRSNEQYFGPGTRLTVT.

The chain links TRBV15 to TRBJ1-6; D remains unclear. This CDR3 region has 15 residues. Trimming cost V 9 bases and J 4 bases, with 16 bases left between them. From germline, CDR1 is LNHNV and CDR2 YYDKDF (reference sequence). The CDR3 loop is CATAPGPHYNSPLHF. For the CDR3, the DNA is TGTGCCACGGCTCCCGGGCCGCATTATAATTCACCCCTCCACTTT.

CDR3 sequence: CASSWSGSPDTQYF. The CDR3 DNA sequence: TGTGCCAGCAGCTGGAGCGGATCCCCAGATACGCAGTATTTT. The rearrangement links TRBV5-5 to TRBJ2-3, with D possibly being TRBD2 (5 bases). Trimming took off 3 bases at V and 4 bases at J, with 12 bases between the two ends. This CDR3 spans 14 amino acids. Germline CDR1 and CDR2: SGHKS and YYEKEE (reference sequence).